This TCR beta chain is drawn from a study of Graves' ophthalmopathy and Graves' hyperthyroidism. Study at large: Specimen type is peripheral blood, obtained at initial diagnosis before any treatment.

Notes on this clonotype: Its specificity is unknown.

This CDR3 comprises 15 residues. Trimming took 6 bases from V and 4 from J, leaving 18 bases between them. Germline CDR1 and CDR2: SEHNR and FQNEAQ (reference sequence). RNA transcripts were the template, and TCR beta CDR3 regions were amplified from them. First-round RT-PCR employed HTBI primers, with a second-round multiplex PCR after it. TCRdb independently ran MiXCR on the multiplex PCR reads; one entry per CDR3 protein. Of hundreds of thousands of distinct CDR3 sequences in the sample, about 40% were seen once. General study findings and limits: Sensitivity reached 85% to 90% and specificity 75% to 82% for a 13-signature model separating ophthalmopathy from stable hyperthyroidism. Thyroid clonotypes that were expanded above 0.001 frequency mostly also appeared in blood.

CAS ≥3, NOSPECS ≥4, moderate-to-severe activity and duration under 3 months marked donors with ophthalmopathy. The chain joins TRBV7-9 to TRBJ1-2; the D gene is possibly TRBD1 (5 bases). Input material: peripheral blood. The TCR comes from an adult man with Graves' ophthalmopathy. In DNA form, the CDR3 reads TGTGCCAGCAGTGGAATAGACAGTGCTGGCTATGGCTACACCTTC. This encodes CASSGIDSAGYGYTF.